This T cell receptor beta chain was sequenced during a study of regulatory T cells in long-lasting Graves disease. Building the TCR beta libraries relied on iRepertoire HTBI primers, and CDR3 regions underwent Arm-PCR. Each CDR3 protein is one row after TCRdb ran MiXCR on the multiplex PCR reads. The repertoire holds a few hundred thousand distinct CDR3 sequences, around 19% seen once, with 22% in the top ten. As for time point: newly diagnosed GD, antithyroid drugs for less than 3 months. PBMC RNA served as the TCR library source. Under American Thyroid Association guidelines, Graves' disease was diagnosed. This CDR3 is 12 amino acids long. CDR1 is SGHNT, CDR2 YENEEA, per germline. The V gene lost 6 bases and the J gene lost 4 bases, with 9 bases spanning the gap.

This specimen consisted of peripheral blood mononuclear cells (PBMCs), obtained at new diagnosis, from a patient treated with antithyroid drugs. The chain combines TRBV11-3 with TRBJ2-5; D unresolved. This clonotype was sampled from a female donor with Graves disease. This CDR3 reads CASSSQGETQYF. In DNA, the CDR3 is TGTGCCAGCAGTTCACAAGGAGAGACCCAGTACTTC.